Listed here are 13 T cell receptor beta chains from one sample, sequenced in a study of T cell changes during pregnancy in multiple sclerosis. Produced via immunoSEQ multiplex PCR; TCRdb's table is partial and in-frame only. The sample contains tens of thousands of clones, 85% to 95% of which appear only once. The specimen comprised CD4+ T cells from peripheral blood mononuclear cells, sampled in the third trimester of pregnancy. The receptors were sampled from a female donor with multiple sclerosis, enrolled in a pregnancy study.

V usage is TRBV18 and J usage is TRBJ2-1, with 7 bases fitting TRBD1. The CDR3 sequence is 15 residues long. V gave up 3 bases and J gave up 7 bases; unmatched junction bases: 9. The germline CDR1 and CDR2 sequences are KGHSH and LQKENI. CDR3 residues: CASSPREGARNEQFF. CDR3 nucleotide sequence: TGTGCCAGCTCACCCAGAGAGGGGGCGCGGAATGAGCAGTTCTTC. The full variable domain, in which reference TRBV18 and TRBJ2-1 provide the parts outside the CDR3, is NAGVMQNPRHLVRRRGQEARLRCSPMKGHSHVYWYRQLPEEGLKFMVYLQKENIIDESGMPKERFSAEFPKEGPSILRIQQVVRGDSAAYFCASSPREGARNEQFFGPGTRLTVL.

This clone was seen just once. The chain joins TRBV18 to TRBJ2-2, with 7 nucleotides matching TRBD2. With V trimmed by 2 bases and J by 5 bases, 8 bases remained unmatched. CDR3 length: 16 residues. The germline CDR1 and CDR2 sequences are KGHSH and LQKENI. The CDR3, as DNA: TGTGCCAGCTCACCATGGGCGGGAGTAAGGACCGGGGAGCTGTTTTTT. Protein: CASSPWAGVRTGELFF.

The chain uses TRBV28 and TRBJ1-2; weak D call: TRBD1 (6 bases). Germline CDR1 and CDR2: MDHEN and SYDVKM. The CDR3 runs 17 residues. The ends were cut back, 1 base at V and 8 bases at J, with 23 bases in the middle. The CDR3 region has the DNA TGTGCCAGCAGTTTATCTGGCAGGGGCGACAGGTGGCGAGGCTACACCTTC. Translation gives CASSLSGRGDRWRGYTF.

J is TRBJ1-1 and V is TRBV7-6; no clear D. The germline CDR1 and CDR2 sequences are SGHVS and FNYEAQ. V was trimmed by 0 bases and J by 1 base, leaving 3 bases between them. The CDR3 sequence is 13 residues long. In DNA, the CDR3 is TGTGCCAGCAGCTTAGCCCGGAACACTGAAGCTTTCTTT. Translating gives CASSLARNTEAFF.

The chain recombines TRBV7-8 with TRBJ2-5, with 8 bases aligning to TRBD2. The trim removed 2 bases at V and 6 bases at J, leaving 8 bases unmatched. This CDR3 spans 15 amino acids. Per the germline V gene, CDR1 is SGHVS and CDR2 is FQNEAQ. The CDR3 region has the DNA TGTGCCAGCAGCTTAAGTGTGGCGGGGGGCAAGACCCAGTACTTC. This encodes CASSLSVAGGKTQYF. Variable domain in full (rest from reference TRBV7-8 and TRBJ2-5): GAGVSQSPRYKVAKRGQDVALRCDPISGHVSLFWYQQALGQGPEFLTYFQNEAQLDKSGLPSDRFFAERPEGSVSTLKIQRTQQEDSAVYLCASSLSVAGGKTQYFGPGTRLLVL.

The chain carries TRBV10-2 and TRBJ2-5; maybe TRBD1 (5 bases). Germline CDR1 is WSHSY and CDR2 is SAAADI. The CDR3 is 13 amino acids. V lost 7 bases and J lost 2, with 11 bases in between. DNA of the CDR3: TGCGCCAGCACCTGGACACCGCAAGAGACCCAGTACTTC. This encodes CASTWTPQETQYF.

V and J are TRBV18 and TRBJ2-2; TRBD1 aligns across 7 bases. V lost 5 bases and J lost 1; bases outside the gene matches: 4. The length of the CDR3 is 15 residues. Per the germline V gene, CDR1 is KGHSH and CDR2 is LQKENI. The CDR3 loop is CASSATGRNTGELFF. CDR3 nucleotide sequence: TGTGCCAGCTCAGCGACAGGGCGGAACACCGGGGAGCTGTTTTTT.

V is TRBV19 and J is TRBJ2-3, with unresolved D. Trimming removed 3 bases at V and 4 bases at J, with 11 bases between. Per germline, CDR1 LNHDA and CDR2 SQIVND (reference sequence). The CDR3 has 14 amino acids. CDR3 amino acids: CASSISASSDTQYF. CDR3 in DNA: TGTGCCAGTAGTATCTCTGCTAGTTCAGATACGCAGTATTTT.

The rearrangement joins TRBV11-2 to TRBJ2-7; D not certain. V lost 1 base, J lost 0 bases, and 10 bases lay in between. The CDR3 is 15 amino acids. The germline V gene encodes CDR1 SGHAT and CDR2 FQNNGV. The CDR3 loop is CASSLVMASSYEQYF. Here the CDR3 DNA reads TGTGCCAGCAGCTTAGTTATGGCCAGCTCCTACGAGCAGTACTTC.

The CDR3: CASSPQGLAGAGYNEQFF. CDR3 nucleotide sequence: TGTGCCAGCTCACCACAGGGACTAGCGGGGGCGGGCTACAATGAGCAGTTCTTC. The rearrangement joins TRBV18 to TRBJ2-1; 14 bases are a match to TRBD2. Unmatched junction bases numbered 5, after V lost 1 base and J lost 3 bases. CDR1 is KGHSH and CDR2 is LQKENI in the germline V gene. The CDR3 has 18 amino acids.

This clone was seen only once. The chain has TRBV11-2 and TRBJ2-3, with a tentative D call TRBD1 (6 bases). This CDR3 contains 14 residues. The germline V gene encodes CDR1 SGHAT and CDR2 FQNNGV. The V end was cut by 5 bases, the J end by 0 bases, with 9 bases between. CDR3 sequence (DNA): TGTGCCAGCAGCGTCCAGGGGAGCACAGATACGCAGTATTTT. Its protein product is CASSVQGSTDTQYF.

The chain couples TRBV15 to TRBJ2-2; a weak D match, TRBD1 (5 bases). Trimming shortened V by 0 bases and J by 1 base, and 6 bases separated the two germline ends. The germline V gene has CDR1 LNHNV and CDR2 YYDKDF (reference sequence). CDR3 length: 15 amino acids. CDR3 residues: CATSRDGQNTGELFF. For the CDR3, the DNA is TGTGCCACCAGCAGAGACGGACAGAACACCGGGGAGCTGTTTTTT.

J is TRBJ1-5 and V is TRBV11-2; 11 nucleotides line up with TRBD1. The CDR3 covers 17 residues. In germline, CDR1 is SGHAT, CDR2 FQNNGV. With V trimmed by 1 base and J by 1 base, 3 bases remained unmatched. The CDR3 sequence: CASSLGTGGMSNQPQHF. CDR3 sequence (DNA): TGTGCCAGCAGCTTAGGGACAGGGGGCATGAGCAATCAGCCCCAGCATTTT.